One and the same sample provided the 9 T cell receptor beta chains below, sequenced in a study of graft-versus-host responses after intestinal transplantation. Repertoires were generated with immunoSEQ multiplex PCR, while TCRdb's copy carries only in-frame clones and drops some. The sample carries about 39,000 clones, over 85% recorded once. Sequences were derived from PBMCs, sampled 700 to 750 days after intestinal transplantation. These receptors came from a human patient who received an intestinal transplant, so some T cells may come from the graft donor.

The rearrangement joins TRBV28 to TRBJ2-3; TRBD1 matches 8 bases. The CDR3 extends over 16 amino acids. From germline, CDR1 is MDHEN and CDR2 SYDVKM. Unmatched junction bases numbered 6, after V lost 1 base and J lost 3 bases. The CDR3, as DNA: TGTGCCAGCAGTTTATTCCAGGGGGCGCGAACAGATACGCAGTATTTT. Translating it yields CASSLFQGARTDTQYF.

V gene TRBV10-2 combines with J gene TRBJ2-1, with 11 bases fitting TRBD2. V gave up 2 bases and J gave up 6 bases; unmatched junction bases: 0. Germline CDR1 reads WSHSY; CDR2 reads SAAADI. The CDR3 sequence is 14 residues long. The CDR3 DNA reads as TGCGCCAGCAGTGAGGGACTAGCGGGCAATGAGCAGTTCTTC. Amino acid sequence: CASSEGLAGNEQFF.

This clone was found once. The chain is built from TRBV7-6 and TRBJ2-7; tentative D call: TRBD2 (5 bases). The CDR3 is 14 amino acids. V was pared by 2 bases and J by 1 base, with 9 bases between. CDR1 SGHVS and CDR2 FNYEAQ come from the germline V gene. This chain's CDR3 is CASSLLRGSYEQYF. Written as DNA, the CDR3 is TGTGCCAGCAGCTTACTTCGGGGTTCCTACGAGCAGTACTTC.

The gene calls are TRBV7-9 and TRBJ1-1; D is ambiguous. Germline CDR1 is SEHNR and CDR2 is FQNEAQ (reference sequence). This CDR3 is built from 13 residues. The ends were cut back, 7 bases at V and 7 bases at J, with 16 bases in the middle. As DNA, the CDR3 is TGTGCCAGCATTGGGCCGTTGGACGGTGAAGCTTTCTTT. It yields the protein CASIGPLDGEAFF.

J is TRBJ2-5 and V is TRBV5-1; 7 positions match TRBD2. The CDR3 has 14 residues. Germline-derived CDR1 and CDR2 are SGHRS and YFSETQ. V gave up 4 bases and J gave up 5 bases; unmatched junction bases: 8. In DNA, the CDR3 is TGCGCCAGCAGCCCGGGGGGTAGGTCGGAGACCCAGTACTTC. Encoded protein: CASSPGGRSETQYF.

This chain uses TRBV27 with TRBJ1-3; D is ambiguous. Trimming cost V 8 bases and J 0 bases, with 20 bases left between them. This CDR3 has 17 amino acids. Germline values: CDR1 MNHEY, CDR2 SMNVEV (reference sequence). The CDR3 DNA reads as TGTGCCAGCGCTCAGGCAGCACCGCGATTCTCTGGAAACACCATATATTTT. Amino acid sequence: CASAQAAPRFSGNTIYF.

Here the CDR3 reads CASRPLAVSYNEQFF. CDR3 sequence (DNA): TGTGCCAGTAGGCCCCTAGCGGTCTCCTACAATGAGCAGTTCTTC. This chain joins TRBV19 and TRBJ2-1; 7 nucleotides align to TRBD2. Germline loops: CDR1 LNHDA, CDR2 SQIVND (reference sequence). The CDR3 contains 15 residues. Trimming cost V 6 bases and J 0 bases; bases outside gene matches: 5.

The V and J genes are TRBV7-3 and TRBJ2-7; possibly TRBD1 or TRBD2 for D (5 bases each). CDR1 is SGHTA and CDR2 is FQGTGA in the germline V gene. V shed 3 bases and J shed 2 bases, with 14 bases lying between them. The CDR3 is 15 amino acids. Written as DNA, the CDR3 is TGTGCCAGCAGCTTCTACTCGGGACCGGCCTACGAGCAGTACTTC. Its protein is CASSFYSGPAYEQYF.

The CDR3 is CASSKGEGARTDTQYF. The CDR3 DNA reads as TGTGCCAGCAGCAAAGGAGAGGGGGCGCGAACAGATACGCAGTATTTT. The chain joins TRBV21-1 to TRBJ2-3; TRBD1, as called in the table, went unchecked against the DNA. TRBV21-1 is a pseudogene. The CDR3 is made up of 16 amino acids.